The 7 T cell receptor beta chains reported below all come from one sample, sequenced in a study of CD8+ T cells in alopecia areata. Sequencing used cDNA as its template, made by extracting RNA and reverse transcribing it. Measured with immunoSEQ multiplex PCR; TCRdb has only the in-frame clones, and not every one. The repertoire holds around 110,000 clones, with 84% as singletons. Treatment noted: oral pan-JAK inhibitor, 5-10 mg twice daily. The sample here was CD8+ T cells sorted from blood, taken at week 24, from a patient treated with tofacitinib. Receptors originate from a human donor with alopecia areata.

The sample holds a few counts of this clone. The chain couples TRBV27 to TRBJ2-1, with 10 nucleotides matching TRBD2. Germline loops: CDR1 MNHEY, CDR2 SMNVEV (reference sequence). CDR3 size: 15 residues. Unmatched junction bases numbered 4, after V lost 5 bases and J lost 3 bases. Here the CDR3 reads CASSPIAGGYNEQFF. For the CDR3, the DNA is TGTGCCAGCAGTCCAATAGCGGGGGGCTACAATGAGCAGTTCTTC.

The chain employs TRBV30 and TRBJ2-1; TRBD2 is a possible D gene (6 bases). The CDR3 covers 13 residues. V lost 3 bases and J 5 bases, leaving 11 bases between the germline ends. Germline CDR1 is GTSNPN and CDR2 is SVGIG (reference sequence). Written as DNA, the CDR3 is TGTGCCTGGAGCCCGGGACTGAACAATGAGCAGTTCTTC. It yields the protein CAWSPGLNNEQFF.

The gene calls are TRBV9 and TRBJ2-1; 9 positions match TRBD2. This CDR3 spans 16 amino acids. Looked up from germline, CDR1 is SGDLS and CDR2 is YYNGEE. V dropped 6 bases and J dropped 0; count of bases not matched to a gene: 7. CDR3 sequence: CASNLAGLSSYNEQFF. The CDR3 DNA reads TGTGCCAGCAACCTAGCGGGGCTGAGCTCCTACAATGAGCAGTTCTTC.

In its sample, this clone was seen a few times. This sequence joins TRBV9 and TRBJ1-2; a weak D match, TRBD1 (5 bases). CDR1 and CDR2 (germline): SGDLS, YYNGEE. This CDR3 spans 13 amino acids. V lost 3 bases to trimming and J lost 3 bases, with 9 bases between them. CDR3 region: CASSDGTYYGYTF. The CDR3 nucleotides are TGTGCCAGCAGCGACGGGACCTACTATGGCTACACCTTC.

V is TRBV7-9 and J is TRBJ2-3; perhaps TRBD2 as D (7 bases). V was cut by 5 bases and J by 0 bases, with 15 bases left in between. CDR1 and CDR2 (germline): SEHNR, FQNEAQ (reference sequence). The CDR3 sequence is 16 residues long. The CDR3, as DNA: TGTGCCAGCAGCGCTCTCGCGGGGGCGAGCACAGATACGCAGTATTTT. Its translation is CASSALAGASTDTQYF.

The chain links TRBV5-4 to TRBJ2-1; no clear D gene. The CDR3 loop spans 12 amino acids. Per germline, CDR1 SGHNT and CDR2 YYREEE (reference sequence). With 2 bases removed from V and 10 bases from J, the gap between germline ends came to 10 bases. This CDR3 is CASSFTLGEQFF. CDR3 DNA: TGTGCCAGCAGCTTTACCCTGGGGGAGCAGTTCTTC.

V and J are TRBV19 and TRBJ2-7; no definite D call. There are 13 residues in the CDR3. The V and J ends lost 2 bases and 2 bases respectively, with 7 bases between them. Germline CDR1 LNHDA, CDR2 SQIVND (reference sequence). The CDR3 nucleotides read TGTGCCAGTAGTATAAAAGGAACCTACGAGCAGTACTTC. Its translation is CASSIKGTYEQYF.